These 32 T cell receptor beta chains were sequenced from one sample in a study of cytomegalovirus exposure and HLA in healthy donors. PCR used 60 Vbeta primers and 13 Jbeta primers. Some clones are missing from TCRdb's copy, which holds only in-frame ones; the method was immunoSEQ multiplex PCR. The sample lists 75,000 or so clones, over 50% occurring once. The sequenced sample was PBMCs. All receptors derive from a middle-aged man in good health and CMV-seropositive.

The chain joins TRBV7-8 to TRBJ1-5; D unresolved. V was trimmed by 3 bases and J by 4 bases, leaving 4 bases between them. CDR3 length equals 12 residues. Germline CDR1 and CDR2: SGHVS and FQNEAQ. The CDR3 nucleotides are TGTGCCAGCAGCTTCACTAATCAGCCCCAGCATTTT. It is translated as CASSFTNQPQHF.

This clone was found once. The chain carries TRBV6-1 and TRBJ2-3, with TRBD1 matching over 7 bases. V was pared by 6 bases and J by 6 bases, with 9 bases of the junction left unmatched. Per the germline V gene, CDR1 is MNHNS and CDR2 is SASEGT. The CDR3 length is 14 residues. DNA for the CDR3: TGTGCCAGCAGAAGACTACCCAGGGGGGATACGCAGTATTTT. Protein: CASRRLPRGDTQYF.

The chain links TRBV12-5 to TRBJ2-2; D may be TRBD1 (5 bases). The germline V gene has CDR1 LGHNT and CDR2 FRNRAP. Trimming pared 0 bases from V and 7 bases from J, leaving 15 bases between. The CDR3 has 16 residues. The CDR3 protein is CASGLVVTTVGGELFF. CDR3 bases: TGTGCTAGTGGTTTGGTAGTAACGACAGTTGGCGGGGAGCTGTTTTTT.

This sequence joins TRBV21-1 and TRBJ1-4. TRBV21-1 is termed a pseudogene. This CDR3 is 14 amino acids long. CDR3 sequence reads: CASSKAEINEKLFF. CDR3 DNA: TGTGCCAGCAGCAAAGCGGAGATAAATGAAAAACTGTTTTTT.

In its sample, this clone was seen a few times. The chain links TRBV12-2 to TRBJ1-1; no DNA check was done on the table's D call, TRBD1. TRBV12-2 is a pseudogene locus. This CDR3 spans 13 amino acids. The CDR3 region has the DNA TGTGCAAGTCGTTGGACAGGGAAAACTGAAGCTTTCTTT. Translating it yields CASRWTGKTEAFF.

The chain uses TRBV28 and TRBJ1-2; TRBD1 is a possible D gene (6 bases). Trimming left V 5 bases short and J 7 bases short, with 8 bases between. Germline CDR1 reads MDHEN; CDR2 reads SYDVKM. This CDR3 is 11 amino acids long. The DNA for the CDR3 is TGTGCCAGCAGTGCACAGGGTGGCTACACCTTC. This codes for CASSAQGGYTF.

J is TRBJ1-2 and V is TRBV7-9; 7 positions match TRBD1. This CDR3 is built from 13 residues. Germline trimming cut 10 bases from V and 6 bases from J; bases unmatched to any gene: 11. The germline V gene has CDR1 SEHNR and CDR2 FQNEAQ (reference sequence). The CDR3 loop is CATLSRGLDGYTF. CDR3 DNA: TGTGCCACCCTATCAAGGGGGCTAGATGGCTACACCTTC.

This clone has a single count. The chain carries TRBV7-2 and TRBJ2-2, with TRBD2 matching over 9 bases. Losses at the gene ends were 2 bases for V and 6 bases for J; bases not matched to a gene: 10. CDR1 is SGHTA, CDR2 FQGNSA, per germline. The CDR3 is made up of 17 amino acids. Written as DNA, the CDR3 is TGTGCCAGCAGCTTAAGGCTAGGCGGGGGGGTTCCCGGGGAGCTGTTTTTT. Protein: CASSLRLGGGVPGELFF.

The DNA for the CDR3 is TGTGCCTGGCTACTAGCGACGAACACCGGGGAGCTGTTTTTT. This codes for CAWLLATNTGELFF. V and J are TRBV30 and TRBJ2-2; 7 bases match TRBD2. This CDR3 contains 14 residues. CDR1 and CDR2 (germline): GTSNPN, SVGIG (reference sequence). Trimming cost V 5 bases and J 0 bases; bases outside gene matches: 3.

The chain recombines TRBV28 with TRBJ2-3; D is possibly TRBD2 (6 bases). This CDR3 is built from 19 residues. V gave up 6 bases and J gave up 4 bases, with 29 bases separating them. Germline V gene sequence: CDR1 MDHEN, CDR2 SYDVKM. The CDR3 protein is CASSSDPRLAPKRADTQYF. In nucleotides, the CDR3 is TGTGCCAGCAGCTCCGATCCTCGTCTAGCGCCCAAGAGGGCAGATACGCAGTATTTT.

The rearrangement uses TRBV2 and TRBJ1-1; 8 bases align to TRBD1. Germline-derived CDR1 and CDR2 are SNHLY and FYNNEI. The CDR3 is 13 residues long. The J segment lost 7 bases and the V segment lost 7 bases, leaving 8 bases of the junction unmatched. The CDR3, as DNA: TGTGCCAGCAAAGACAGGGGACGAGTTGAAGCTTTCTTT. Translation: CASKDRGRVEAFF.

The V gene is TRBV30, the J gene TRBJ2-1; 7 bases fit TRBD1. The CDR3 is 13 residues long. CDR1 is GTSNPN and CDR2 is SVGIG in the germline V gene (reference sequence). The CDR3 is CALRQGSYNEQFF. For the CDR3, the DNA is TGTGCGCTAAGACAGGGCTCCTACAATGAGCAGTTCTTC.

The chain carries TRBV5-1 and TRBJ1-4, with D perhaps TRBD1 (6 bases). Germline-derived CDR1 and CDR2 are SGHRS and YFSETQ. This CDR3 comprises 16 residues. Trimming removed 0 bases at V and 2 bases at J, with 11 bases between. The CDR3 sequence is CASSLEGGATNEKLFF. In nucleotides, the CDR3 is TGCGCCAGCAGCTTGGAGGGGGGGGCGACTAATGAAAAACTGTTTTTT.

CDR3 protein: CAIRETGGMGTEAFF. CDR3 sequence (DNA): TGTGCCATCAGGGAGACAGGGGGGATGGGAACTGAAGCTTTCTTT. The V call is TRBV10-3, the J call TRBJ1-1; 9 bases agree with TRBD1. J lost 5 bases, V lost 6 bases, and 10 bases had no gene match. The CDR3 has 15 residues. CDR1 is ENHRY, CDR2 SYGVKD, per germline.

The table lists this clone with a few counts. The V and J genes are TRBV5-1 and TRBJ2-1, with 9 bases fitting TRBD2. V lost 0 bases and J lost 8; bases outside the gene matches: 12. CDR1 is SGHRS, CDR2 YFSETQ, per germline. The CDR3 is made up of 17 amino acids. The CDR3 DNA reads as TGCGCCAGCAGCTTGGTCCCGGCGGGACTAGCTCAGGATGAGCAGTTCTTC. Translating it yields CASSLVPAGLAQDEQFF.

Only one count was recorded for this clone. The chain links TRBV30 to TRBJ1-2, with D uncertain. Trimming removed 0 bases from V and 4 bases from J, with 12 bases in between. The CDR3 length is 14 residues. Germline V gives CDR1 GTSNPN, CDR2 SVGIG (reference sequence). The CDR3 region is CAWSVRTIGYGYTF. CDR3 sequence (DNA): TGTGCCTGGAGTGTTCGTACAATTGGCTATGGCTACACCTTC.

The chain joins TRBV30 to TRBJ1-1; D is unclear. The CDR3 is 13 residues long. The germline V gene encodes CDR1 GTSNPN and CDR2 SVGIG (reference sequence). V was pared by 0 bases and J by 3 bases, with 8 bases between. CDR3 bases: TGTGCCTGGAGTGTCTCGAGGGACACTGAAGCTTTCTTT. Translated, it gives CAWSVSRDTEAFF.

J is TRBJ2-1 and V is TRBV7-8; TRBD2 aligns across 9 bases. After removal of 5 bases from V and 8 bases from J, the junction contained 4 bases not matched to a gene. CDR3 length equals 13 residues. Germline V CDR1 and CDR2: SGHVS, FQNEAQ. The CDR3, as DNA: TGTGCCAGCAGCCCGCGGGGGGGCGATGAGCAGTTCTTC. This gives the protein CASSPRGGDEQFF.

This clone was observed a handful of times. This chain uses TRBV2 with TRBJ2-4; 7 bases align to TRBD1. Per the germline V gene, CDR1 is SNHLY and CDR2 is FYNNEI. The CDR3 length is 14 residues. The J segment lost 4 bases and the V segment lost 6 bases, leaving 6 bases of the junction unmatched. Written as DNA, the CDR3 is TGTGCCAGCAGGGACAGGTTGACAAAAAACATTCAGTACTTC. Its protein product is CASRDRLTKNIQYF.

This clone was recorded only once. The rearrangement links TRBV5-4 to TRBJ1-2; TRBD1 aligns across 8 bases. The CDR3 is made up of 15 amino acids. The germline V gene has CDR1 SGHNT and CDR2 YYREEE (reference sequence). Trimming cost V 4 bases and J 6 bases; bases outside gene matches: 11. CDR3 DNA sequence: TGTGCCAGCAGCAGAAAGACAGGGGAGGGAGATGGCTACACCTTC. Translated, it gives CASSRKTGEGDGYTF.

The chain combines TRBV5-1 with TRBJ2-7; 7 nucleotides match TRBD2. The CDR3 totals 14 residues. CDR1 is SGHRS and CDR2 is YFSETQ in the germline V gene. V lost 4 bases, J lost 7 bases, and 11 bases stayed unmatched. The CDR3 reads CASSGGTTTGEQYF. In nucleotides, the CDR3 is TGCGCCAGCAGCGGCGGGACTACTACGGGGGAGCAGTACTTC. The variable domain in full, completed from reference TRBV5-1 and TRBJ2-7, reads KAGVTQTPRYLIKTRGQQVTLSCSPISGHRSVSWYQQTPGQGLQFLFEYFSETQRNKGNFPGRFSGRQFSNSRSEMNVSTLELGDSALYLCASSGGTTTGEQYFGPGTRLTVT.

This clone appeared a few times. The chain links TRBV11-3 to TRBJ2-7, with 7 positions matching TRBD1. Germline CDR1 and CDR2: SGHNT and YENEEA. This CDR3 is 13 amino acids long. Unmatched junction bases numbered 4, after V lost 3 bases and J lost 5 bases. Here the CDR3 reads CASSFTGAHEQYF. In DNA form, the CDR3 reads TGTGCCAGCAGCTTCACAGGGGCCCACGAGCAGTACTTC.

The chain has TRBV5-1 and TRBJ2-5; D ambiguous. The DNA matches TRBJ2-7 better at its end, which makes the J call doubtful. The germline V gene has CDR1 SGHRS and CDR2 YFSETQ. The CDR3 sequence is 13 residues long. CDR3 sequence reads: CASSLGFAYEQYF. CDR3 bases: TGCGCCAGCAGCTTGGGATTTGCCTACGAGCAGTACTTC.

The chain recombines TRBV25-1 with TRBJ2-1; 8 bases align to TRBD1. Germline trimming cut 4 bases from V and 1 base from J; bases unmatched to any gene: 0. The CDR3 consists of 14 residues. In germline, CDR1 is MGHDK, CDR2 SYGVNS. The CDR3 nucleotides are TGTGCCAGCAGTGGACAGGGGTCCTACAATGAGCAGTTCTTC. This codes for CASSGQGSYNEQFF.

This clone appeared once. This rearrangement joins TRBV5-1 to TRBJ2-4, with D perhaps matching TRBD1 (5 bases). The CDR3 is 16 residues long. V shed 4 bases and J shed 1 base, with 15 bases lying between them. Germline V CDR1 and CDR2: SGHRS, YFSETQ. CDR3 sequence (DNA): TGCGCCAGCAGCCCCCCAGGAACAGGTGCCAAAAACATTCAGTACTTC. Its protein is CASSPPGTGAKNIQYF.

This chain uses TRBV10-3 with TRBJ1-6, with 9 bases matching TRBD1. The CDR3 runs 15 residues. Germline CDR1 is ENHRY and CDR2 is SYGVKD. Trimming removed 3 bases from V and 5 bases from J; junction bases left unmatched: 2. The CDR3 sequence is CAISEQGANNSPLHF. In nucleotides, the CDR3 is TGTGCCATCAGTGAACAGGGGGCGAATAATTCACCCCTCCACTTT.

The V gene is TRBV5-1, the J gene TRBJ2-3, with 9 bases identical to TRBD1. The CDR3 is 16 residues long. Trimming took 4 bases from V and 3 from J; bases not matched to a gene: 9. Germline V CDR1 and CDR2: SGHRS, YFSETQ. In DNA, the CDR3 is TGCGCCAGCAGCCTAGTGGGACAGGGACTAACAGATACGCAGTATTTT. Protein product: CASSLVGQGLTDTQYF.

A single count supports this clone. J is TRBJ2-3 and V is TRBV7-2; weak D call: TRBD1 (6 bases). V lost 5 bases to trimming and J lost 11 bases, with 14 bases between them. Looked up from germline, CDR1 is SGHTA and CDR2 is FQGNSA. There are 12 residues in the CDR3. CDR3 sequence reads: CASSPRGREQYF. The CDR3 DNA follows: TGTGCCAGCAGCCCCAGGGGAAGGGAGCAGTATTTT.

This clone has just a few counts. The genes are TRBV4-1 and TRBJ1-5; possible D gene TRBD1, 5 bases. V lost 0 bases and J 2 bases, leaving 8 bases between the germline ends. The germline V gene has CDR1 MGHRA and CDR2 YSYEKL. The CDR3 contains 15 residues. CDR3: CASSQDEGGNQPQHF. CDR3 DNA sequence: TGCGCCAGCAGCCAAGATGAAGGGGGCAATCAGCCCCAGCATTTT.

This clone was detected only a few times. This chain joins TRBV10-2 and TRBJ1-2; 7 nucleotides align to TRBD1. Germline CDR1 is WSHSY and CDR2 is SAAADI. V was pared by 5 bases and J by 8 bases, with 8 bases of the junction left unmatched. This CDR3 contains 13 residues. The CDR3 nucleotides read TGCGCCAGCAGTCAAAGTCGGACAGGCGGCTACACCTTC. Protein: CASSQSRTGGYTF.

The chain uses TRBV19 and TRBJ1-2; maybe TRBD1 (5 bases). The germline V gene has CDR1 LNHDA and CDR2 SQIVND (reference sequence). The ends were cut back, 4 bases at V and 3 bases at J, with 12 bases in the middle. The CDR3 is 14 residues long. The CDR3 spells CASSTSGTYYGYTF. The CDR3 DNA is TGTGCCAGTAGTACCTCCGGGACTTACTATGGCTACACCTTC. The whole variable domain, remainder taken from reference TRBV19 and TRBJ1-2, is DGGITQSPKYLFRKEGQNVTLSCEQNLNHDAMYWYRQDPGQGLRLIYYSQIVNDFQKGDIAEGYSVSREKKESFPLTVTSAQKNPTAFYLCASSTSGTYYGYTFGSGTRLTVV.

V usage is TRBV7-9 and J usage is TRBJ2-3, with 11 bases aligning to TRBD2. Germline CDR1 reads SEHNR; CDR2 reads FQNEAQ (reference sequence). CDR3 length: 16 amino acids. The ends lost 7 bases at V and 6 bases at J; junction bases unmatched: 12. CDR3 sequence reads: CASNHMTSGATDTQYF. The CDR3 DNA is TGTGCCAGCAACCACATGACTAGCGGGGCCACGGATACGCAGTATTTT. Filled out from reference TRBV7-9 and TRBJ2-3, the complete variable domain reads DTGVSQNPRHKITKRGQNVTFRCDPISEHNRLYWYRQTLGQGPEFLTYFQNEAQLEKSRLLSDRFSAERPKGSFSTLEIQRTEQGDSAMYLCASNHMTSGATDTQYFGPGTRLTVL.